These 4 T cell receptor beta chains share one sample of origin, sequenced in a study of CD8 T cells in ankylosing spondylitis. TCRdb fed the 5' RACE reads into MiXCR, producing one record per CDR3 protein. The sample holds 150,000 to 250,000 distinct CDR3 sequences, around 13% seen once. The sequencing input was blood, either unsorted or a sorted T cell fraction (not recorded which). Receptor source: a male donor with ankylosing spondylitis or in good health (not recorded which).

This chain uses TRBV4-1 with TRBJ1-5, with unresolved D. Germline assignment: CDR1 MGHRA and CDR2 YSYEKL. This CDR3 spans 16 amino acids. The germline V and J ends were trimmed by 0 bases and 7 bases, with 16 bases remaining between them. The CDR3 spells CASSQDTGLSGQPQHF. CDR3 coding DNA: TGCGCCAGCAGCCAAGATACTGGACTCTCCGGACAGCCCCAGCATTTT.

This clonotype was counted only a few times. V usage is TRBV29-1 and J usage is TRBJ2-1; D remains unclear. This CDR3 region has 16 residues. V gave up 1 base and J gave up 0 bases, with 13 bases separating them. The germline V gene encodes CDR1 SQVTM and CDR2 ANQGSEA. The CDR3 loop reads CSVEGIRSSSYNEQFF. The DNA of the CDR3 is TGCAGCGTTGAAGGGATTCGCAGCAGCTCCTACAATGAGCAGTTCTTC.

This clonotype was picked up a small number of times. J is TRBJ2-1 and V is TRBV20-1, with TRBD1 matching over 7 bases. The ends lost 5 bases at V and 3 bases at J; junction bases unmatched: 4. Per germline, CDR1 DFQATT and CDR2 SNEGSKA (reference sequence). This CDR3 has 13 amino acids. In DNA form, the CDR3 reads TGCAGTGCTTACCGGGACAGCTACAATGAGCAGTTCTTC. Translated, it gives CSAYRDSYNEQFF.

The V gene is TRBV9, the J gene TRBJ1-1; D is perhaps TRBD1 (5 bases). Germline CDR1 is SGDLS and CDR2 is YYNGEE. This CDR3 is built from 13 residues. Trimming removed 4 bases at V and 4 bases at J, with 11 bases between. The CDR3, as DNA: TGTGCCAGCAGCCCCGTGGGGGGCACTGAAGCTTTCTTT. Translation: CASSPVGGTEAFF.